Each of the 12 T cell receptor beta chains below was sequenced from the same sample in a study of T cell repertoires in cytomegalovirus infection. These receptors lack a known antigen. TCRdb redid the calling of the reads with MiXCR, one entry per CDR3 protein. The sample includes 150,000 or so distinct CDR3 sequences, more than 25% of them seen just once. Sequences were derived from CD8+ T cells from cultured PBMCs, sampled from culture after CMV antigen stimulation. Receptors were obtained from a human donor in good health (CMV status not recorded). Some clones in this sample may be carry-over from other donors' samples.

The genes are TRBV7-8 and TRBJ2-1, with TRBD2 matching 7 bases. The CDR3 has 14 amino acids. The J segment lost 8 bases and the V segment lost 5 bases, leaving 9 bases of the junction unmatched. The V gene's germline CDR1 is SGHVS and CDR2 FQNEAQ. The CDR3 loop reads CASSLRGGRDEQFF. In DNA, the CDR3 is TGTGCCAGCAGCCTCCGTGGGGGGAGGGATGAGCAGTTCTTC. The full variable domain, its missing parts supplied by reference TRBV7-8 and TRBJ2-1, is GAGVSQSPRYKVAKRGQDVALRCDPISGHVSLFWYQQALGQGPEFLTYFQNEAQLDKSGLPSDRFFAERPEGSVSTLKIQRTQQEDSAVYLCASSLRGGRDEQFFGPGTRLTVL.

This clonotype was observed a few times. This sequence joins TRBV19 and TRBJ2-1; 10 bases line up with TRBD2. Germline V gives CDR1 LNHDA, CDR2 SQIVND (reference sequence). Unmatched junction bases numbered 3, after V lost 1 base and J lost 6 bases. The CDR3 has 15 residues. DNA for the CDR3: TGTGCCAGTAGTATAGGGACTAGCGGTTTCAATGAGCAGTTCTTC. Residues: CASSIGTSGFNEQFF.

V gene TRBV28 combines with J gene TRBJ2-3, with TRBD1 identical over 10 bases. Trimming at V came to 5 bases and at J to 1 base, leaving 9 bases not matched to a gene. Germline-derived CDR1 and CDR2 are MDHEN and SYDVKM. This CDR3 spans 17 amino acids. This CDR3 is CASSPFGTGVGTDTQYF. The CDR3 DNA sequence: TGTGCCAGCAGTCCTTTCGGGACAGGGGTTGGCACAGATACGCAGTATTTT.

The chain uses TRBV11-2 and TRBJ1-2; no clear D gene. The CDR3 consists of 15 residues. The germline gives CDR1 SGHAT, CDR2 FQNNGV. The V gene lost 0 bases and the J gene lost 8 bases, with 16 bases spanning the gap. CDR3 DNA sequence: TGTGCCAGCAGCTTAGATCTAATGACCCCCCAAGGCTACACCTTC. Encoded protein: CASSLDLMTPQGYTF.

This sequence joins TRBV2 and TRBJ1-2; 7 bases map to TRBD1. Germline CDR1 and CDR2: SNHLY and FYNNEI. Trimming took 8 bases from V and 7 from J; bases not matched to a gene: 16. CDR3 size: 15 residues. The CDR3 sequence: CASPTQAQGGLGYTF. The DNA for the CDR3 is TGTGCCAGCCCCACGCAGGCCCAGGGGGGCCTTGGCTACACCTTC. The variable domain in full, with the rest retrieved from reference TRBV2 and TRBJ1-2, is EPEVTQTPSHQVTQMGQEVILRCVPISNHLYFYWYRQILGQKVEFLVSFYNNEISEKSEIFDDQFSVERPDGSNFTLKIRSTKLEDSAMYFCASPTQAQGGLGYTFGSGTRLTVV.

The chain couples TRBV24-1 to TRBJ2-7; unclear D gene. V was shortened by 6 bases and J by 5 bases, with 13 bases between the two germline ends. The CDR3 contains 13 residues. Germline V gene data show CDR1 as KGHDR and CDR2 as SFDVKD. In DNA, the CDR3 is TGTGCCACCAGTACCGGCTCCTACGACGAGCAGTACTTC. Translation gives CATSTGSYDEQYF.

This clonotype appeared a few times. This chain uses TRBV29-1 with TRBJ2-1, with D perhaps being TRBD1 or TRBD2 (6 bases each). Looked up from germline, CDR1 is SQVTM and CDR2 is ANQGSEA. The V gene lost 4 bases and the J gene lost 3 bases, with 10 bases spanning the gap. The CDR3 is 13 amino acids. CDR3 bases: TGCAGCGTTGGAGGGGGGATCTACAATGAGCAGTTCTTC. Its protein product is CSVGGGIYNEQFF.

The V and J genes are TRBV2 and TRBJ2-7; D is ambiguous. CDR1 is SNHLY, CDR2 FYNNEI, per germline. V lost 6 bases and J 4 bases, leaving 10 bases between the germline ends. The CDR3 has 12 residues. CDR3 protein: CASRLIGYEQYF. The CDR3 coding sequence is TGTGCCAGCAGGCTGATCGGATACGAGCAGTACTTC. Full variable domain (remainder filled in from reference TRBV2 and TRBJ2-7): EPEVTQTPSHQVTQMGQEVILRCVPISNHLYFYWYRQILGQKVEFLVSFYNNEISEKSEIFDDQFSVERPDGSNFTLKIRSTKLEDSAMYFCASRLIGYEQYFGPGTRLTVT.

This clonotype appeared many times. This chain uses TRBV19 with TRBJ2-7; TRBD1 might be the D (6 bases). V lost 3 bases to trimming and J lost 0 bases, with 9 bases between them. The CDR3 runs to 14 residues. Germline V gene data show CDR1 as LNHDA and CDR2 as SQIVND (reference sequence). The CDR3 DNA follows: TGTGCCAGTAGTATGGGGGCACTCTCCTACGAGCAGTACTTC. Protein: CASSMGALSYEQYF.

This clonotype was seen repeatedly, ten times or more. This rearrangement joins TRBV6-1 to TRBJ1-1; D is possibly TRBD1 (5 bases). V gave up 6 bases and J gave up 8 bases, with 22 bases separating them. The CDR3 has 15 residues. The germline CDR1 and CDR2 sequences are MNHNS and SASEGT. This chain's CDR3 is CASRKGIGAALEAFF. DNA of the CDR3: TGTGCCAGCAGAAAAGGGATAGGGGCCGCACTCGAAGCTTTCTTT.

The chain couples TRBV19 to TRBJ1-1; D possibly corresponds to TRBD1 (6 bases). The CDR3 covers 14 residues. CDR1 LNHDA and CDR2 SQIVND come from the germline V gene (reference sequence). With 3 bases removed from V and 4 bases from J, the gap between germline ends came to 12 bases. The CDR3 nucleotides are TGTGCCAGTAGTATCGAGACAGGTAGCACTGAAGCTTTCTTT. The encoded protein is CASSIETGSTEAFF.

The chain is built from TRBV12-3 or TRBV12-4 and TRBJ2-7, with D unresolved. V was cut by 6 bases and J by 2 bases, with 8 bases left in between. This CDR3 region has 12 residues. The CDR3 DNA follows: TGTGCCAGCAGCCCCCTTCCCTACGAGCAGTACTTC. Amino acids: CASSPLPYEQYF.